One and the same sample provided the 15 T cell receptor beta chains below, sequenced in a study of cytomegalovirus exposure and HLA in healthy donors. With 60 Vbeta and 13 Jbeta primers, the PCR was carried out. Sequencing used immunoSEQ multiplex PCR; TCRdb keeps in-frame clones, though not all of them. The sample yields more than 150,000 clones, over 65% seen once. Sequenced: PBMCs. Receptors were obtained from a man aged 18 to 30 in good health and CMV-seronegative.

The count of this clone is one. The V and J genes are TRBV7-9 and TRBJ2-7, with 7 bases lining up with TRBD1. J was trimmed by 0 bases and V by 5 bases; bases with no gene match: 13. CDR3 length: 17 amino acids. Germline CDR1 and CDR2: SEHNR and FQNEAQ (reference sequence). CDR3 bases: TGTGCCAGCAGCCACCCCCCGAGGGGGCCTCGCTCCTACGAGCAGTACTTC. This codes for CASSHPPRGPRSYEQYF.

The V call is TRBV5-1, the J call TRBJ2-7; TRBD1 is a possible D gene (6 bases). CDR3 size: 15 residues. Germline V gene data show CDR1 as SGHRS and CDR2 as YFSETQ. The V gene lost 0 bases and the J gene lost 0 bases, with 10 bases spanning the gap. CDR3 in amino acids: CASSLGDTSSYEQYF. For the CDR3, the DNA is TGCGCCAGCAGCTTGGGGGACACGAGCTCCTACGAGCAGTACTTC.

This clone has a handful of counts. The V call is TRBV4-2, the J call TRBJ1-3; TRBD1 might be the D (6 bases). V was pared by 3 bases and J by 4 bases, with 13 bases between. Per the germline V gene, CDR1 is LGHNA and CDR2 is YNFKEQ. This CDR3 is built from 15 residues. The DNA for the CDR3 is TGTGCCAGCAGCCAGGACAGACCAAGGGGAAACACCATATATTTT. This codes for CASSQDRPRGNTIYF.

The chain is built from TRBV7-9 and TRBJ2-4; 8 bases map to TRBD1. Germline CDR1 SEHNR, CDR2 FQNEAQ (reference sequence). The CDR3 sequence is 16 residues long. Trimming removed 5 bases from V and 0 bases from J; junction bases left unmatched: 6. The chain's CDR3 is CASSRDRGSAKNIQYF. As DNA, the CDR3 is TGTGCCAGCAGCCGAGACAGGGGATCAGCCAAAAACATTCAGTACTTC.

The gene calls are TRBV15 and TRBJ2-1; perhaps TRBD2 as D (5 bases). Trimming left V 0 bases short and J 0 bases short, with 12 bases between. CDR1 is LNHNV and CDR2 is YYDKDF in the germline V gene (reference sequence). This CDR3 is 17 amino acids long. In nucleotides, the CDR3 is TGTGCCACCAGCAGAGATCTGAGACTACTCTCCTACAATGAGCAGTTCTTC. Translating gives CATSRDLRLLSYNEQFF.

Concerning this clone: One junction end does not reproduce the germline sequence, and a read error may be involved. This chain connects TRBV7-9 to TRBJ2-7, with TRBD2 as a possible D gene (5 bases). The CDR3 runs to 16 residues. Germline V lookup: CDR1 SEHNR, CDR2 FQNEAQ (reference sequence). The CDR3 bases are TGTTCCAGCAGCTTACGGGTTGTTCGACGGGGTTACGAGCAGTACTTC. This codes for CSSSLRVVRRGYEQYF.

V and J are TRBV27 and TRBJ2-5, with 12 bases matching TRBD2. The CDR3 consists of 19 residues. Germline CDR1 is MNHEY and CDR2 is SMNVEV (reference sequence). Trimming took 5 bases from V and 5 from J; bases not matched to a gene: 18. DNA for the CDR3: TGTGCCAGCAGTACTTTCGACAGGGGGTCGCTAGCGGGGGGGGAGACCCAGTACTTC. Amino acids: CASSTFDRGSLAGGETQYF.

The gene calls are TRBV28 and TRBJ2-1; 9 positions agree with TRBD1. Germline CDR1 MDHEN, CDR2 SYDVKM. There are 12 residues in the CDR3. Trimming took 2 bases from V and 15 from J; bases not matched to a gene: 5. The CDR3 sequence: CASSLLQGAAFF. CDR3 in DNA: TGTGCCAGCAGTTTACTACAGGGGGCGGCGTTCTTC. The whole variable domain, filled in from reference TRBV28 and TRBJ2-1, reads DVKVTQSSRYLVKRTGEKVFLECVQDMDHENMFWYRQDPGLGLRLIYFSYDVKMKEKGDIPEGYSVSREKKERFSLILESASTNQTSMYLCASSLLQGAAFFGPGTRLTVL.

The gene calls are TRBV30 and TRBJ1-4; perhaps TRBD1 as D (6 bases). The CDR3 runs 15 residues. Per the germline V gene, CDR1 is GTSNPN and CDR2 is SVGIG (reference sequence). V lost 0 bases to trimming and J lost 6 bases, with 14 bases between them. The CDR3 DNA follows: TGTGCCTGGAGTGTAGGGGGGGCCGTCTATGAAAAACTGTTTTTT. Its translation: CAWSVGGAVYEKLFF.

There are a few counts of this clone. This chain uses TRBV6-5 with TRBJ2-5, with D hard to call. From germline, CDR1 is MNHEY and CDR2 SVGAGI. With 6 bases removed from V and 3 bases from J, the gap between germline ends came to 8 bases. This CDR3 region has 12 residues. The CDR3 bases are TGTGCCAGCAGGAACATGGAAGAGACCCAGTACTTC. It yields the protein CASRNMEETQYF.

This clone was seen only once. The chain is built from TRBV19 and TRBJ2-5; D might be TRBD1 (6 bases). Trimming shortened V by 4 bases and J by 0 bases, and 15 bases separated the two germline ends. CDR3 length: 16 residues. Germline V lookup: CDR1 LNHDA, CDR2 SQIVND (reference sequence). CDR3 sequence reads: CASSKAWTVNQETQYF. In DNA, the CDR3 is TGTGCCAGTAGTAAAGCATGGACAGTTAACCAAGAGACCCAGTACTTC. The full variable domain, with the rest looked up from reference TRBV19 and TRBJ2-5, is DGGITQSPKYLFRKEGQNVTLSCEQNLNHDAMYWYRQDPGQGLRLIYYSQIVNDFQKGDIAEGYSVSREKKESFPLTVTSAQKNPTAFYLCASSKAWTVNQETQYFGPGTRLLVL.

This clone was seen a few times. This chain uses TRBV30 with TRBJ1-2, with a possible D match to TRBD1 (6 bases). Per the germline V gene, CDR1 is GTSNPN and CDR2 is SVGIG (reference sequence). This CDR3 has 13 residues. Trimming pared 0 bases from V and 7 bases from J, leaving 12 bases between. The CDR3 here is CAWSVQGRGGYTF. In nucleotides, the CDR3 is TGTGCCTGGAGTGTACAGGGACGAGGTGGCTACACCTTC.

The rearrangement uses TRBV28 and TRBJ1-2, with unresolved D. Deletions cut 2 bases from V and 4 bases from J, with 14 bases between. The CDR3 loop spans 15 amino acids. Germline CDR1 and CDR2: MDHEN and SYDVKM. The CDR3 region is CASSLTTMLGYGYTF. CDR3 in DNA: TGTGCCAGCAGTTTAACCACAATGCTAGGCTATGGCTACACCTTC.

CDR3 nucleotide sequence: TGCGCCAGCAGCCCGGGCCAGGGCCCATCCAATGAGCAGTTCTTC. It translates to CASSPGQGPSNEQFF. V and J are TRBV5-1 and TRBJ2-1, with D perhaps TRBD1 (5 bases). Looked up from germline, CDR1 is SGHRS and CDR2 is YFSETQ. The CDR3 is 15 amino acids. The V end was cut by 4 bases, the J end by 6 bases, with 17 bases between.

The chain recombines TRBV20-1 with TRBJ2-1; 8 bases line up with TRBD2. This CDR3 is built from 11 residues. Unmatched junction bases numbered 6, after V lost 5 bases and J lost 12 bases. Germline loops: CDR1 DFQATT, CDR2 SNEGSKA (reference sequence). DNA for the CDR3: TGCAGTGCTCCCGGGGGGGGGCTGCAGTTCTTC. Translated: CSAPGGGLQFF.